This T cell receptor (beta chain) was sequenced during a study of blood T cells in healthy people across ages. This clonotype was recorded a few times. Per-sample yields of isolated PBMCs were at least 6 million. Next came a second PCR, run for about 6 to 12 cycles, which used a sample-barcoded 5' primer along with a J-beta primer mix. All samples yielded 3 million or more CDR3-containing paired-end reads. In TCRdb, the 5' RACE reads were re-called with MiXCR into one record per CDR3 protein. Of about 720,000 distinct CDR3 sequences listed, around a fifth are singletons. Sequenced material: blood. The TCR sequence derives from a man aged 70 or older in good health.

CDR3 sequence reads: CASSPQGSGELFF. CDR3 DNA sequence: TGTGCCAGCAGCCCCCAGGGATCCGGGGAGCTGTTTTTT. The chain employs TRBV2 and TRBJ2-2, with D possibly matching TRBD1 (5 bases). V shed 6 bases and J shed 6 bases, with 11 bases lying between them. Germline CDR1 reads SNHLY; CDR2 reads FYNNEI. The CDR3 is 13 residues long.